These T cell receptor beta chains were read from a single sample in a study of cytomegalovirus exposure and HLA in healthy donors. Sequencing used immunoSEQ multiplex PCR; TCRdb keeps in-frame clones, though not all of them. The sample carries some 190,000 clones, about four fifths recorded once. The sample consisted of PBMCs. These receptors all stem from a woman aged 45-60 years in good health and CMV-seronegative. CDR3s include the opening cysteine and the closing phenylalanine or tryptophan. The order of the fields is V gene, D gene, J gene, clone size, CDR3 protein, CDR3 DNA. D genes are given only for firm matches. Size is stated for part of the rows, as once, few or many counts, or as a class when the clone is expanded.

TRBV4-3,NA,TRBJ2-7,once,CASSQDGVAGPPYEQYF,TGCGCCAGCAGCCAAGATGGAGTTGCGGGACCCCCCTACGAGCAGTACTTC
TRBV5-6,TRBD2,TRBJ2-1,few,CASSLRLAGNYNEQFF,TGTGCCAGCAGCTTGAGACTAGCGGGGAACTACAATGAGCAGTTCTTC
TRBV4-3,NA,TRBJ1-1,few,CASSQGAPGGTEAFF,TGCGCCAGCAGCCAAGGGGCCCCGGGGGGCACTGAAGCTTTCTTT
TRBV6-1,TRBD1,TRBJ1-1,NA,CASSARTGNTEAFF,TGTGCCAGCAGTGCCCGGACAGGGAACACTGAAGCTTTCTTT
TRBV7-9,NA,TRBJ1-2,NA,CASSSVGRGLNYGYTF,TGTGCCAGCAGTTCCGTGGGACGGGGACTTAACTATGGCTACACCTTC
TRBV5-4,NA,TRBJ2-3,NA,CASSPPRGATDTQYF,TGTGCCAGCAGCCCCCCGCGGGGCGCGACAGATACGCAGTATTTT
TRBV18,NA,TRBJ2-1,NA,CASSPPGHSSYNEQFF,TGTGCCAGCTCACCACCGGGGCACAGCTCCTACAATGAGCAGTTCTTC
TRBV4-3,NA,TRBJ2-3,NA,CASSQDPRATGTDTQYF,TGCGCCAGCAGCCAAGATCCCAGGGCGACGGGCACAGATACGCAGTATTTT
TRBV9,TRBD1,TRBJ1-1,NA,CASSVDPSGQLITEAFF,TGTGCCAGCAGCGTAGATCCCTCGGGACAGTTAATCACTGAAGCTTTCTTT
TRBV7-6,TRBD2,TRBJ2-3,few,CASSNQRGVSTDTQYF,TGTGCCAGCAGCAACCAGCGGGGCGTTAGCACAGATACGCAGTATTTT
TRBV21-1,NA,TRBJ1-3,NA,CASSKAEGVTNTIYF,TGTGCCAGCAGCAAAGCTGAGGGGGTAACAAACACCATATATTTT
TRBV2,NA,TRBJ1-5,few,CASSDNRGNQPQHF,TGTGCCAGCAGTGACAACAGGGGCAATCAGCCCCAGCATTTT
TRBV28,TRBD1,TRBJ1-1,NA,CASSSGQAEAFF,TGTGCCAGCAGTTCAGGACAGGCGGAAGCTTTCTTT
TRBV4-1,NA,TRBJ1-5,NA,CASSQLDRPDQPQHF,TGCGCCAGCAGCCAATTGGACAGACCTGATCAGCCCCAGCATTTT
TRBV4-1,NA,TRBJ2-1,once,CASSQAGGTPANEQFF,TGCGCCAGCAGCCAAGCAGGCGGGACGCCAGCCAATGAGCAGTTCTTC
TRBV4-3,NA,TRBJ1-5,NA,CASSQKADRPNQPQHF,TGCGCCAGCAGCCAAAAAGCAGACAGGCCAAATCAGCCCCAGCATTTT
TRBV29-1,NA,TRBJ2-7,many,CSVEDERTSYEQYF,TGCAGCGTTGAAGATGAGCGGACCTCCTACGAGCAGTACTTC